Following are 18 T cell receptor beta chains from one sample sequenced in a study of regulatory T cells in long-lasting Graves disease. Arm-PCR of CDR3 regions and iRepertoire HTBI primers were the basis on which TCR beta libraries were built. TCRdb used MiXCR to reprocess the multiplex PCR reads, holding one entry per CDR3 protein. The data contain roughly 400,000 distinct CDR3 sequences, 15% of them singletons. Regarding time point: newly diagnosed GD, antithyroid drugs for less than 3 months. PBMC-derived RNA was used for the TCR library. The data were also submitted as part of a second study, on T cells in Graves' hyperthyroidism and ophthalmopathy.

Sample: peripheral blood mononuclear cells (PBMCs), taken at new diagnosis, from a patient treated with antithyroid drugs. The receptors originated from a woman aged 40-49 years with Graves disease.

Regarding this clonotype: A far larger clone is just one base off, so this is likely a read error. CDR3 sequence (DNA): TGTGCCAGCAGCTTTGGGGACAGGGCCTACAATGAGCAGCTCTTC. Its translation: CASSFGDRAYNEQLF. The gene calls are TRBV7-9 and TRBJ2-1; 9 bases are a match to TRBD1. The CDR3 loop spans 15 amino acids. Germline assignment: CDR1 SEHNR and CDR2 FQNEAQ (reference sequence).

The chain is built from TRBV19 and TRBJ2-3, with D perhaps matching TRBD1 (6 bases). With 5 bases removed from V and 2 bases from J, the gap between germline ends came to 14 bases. Germline CDR1 LNHDA, CDR2 SQIVND (reference sequence). This CDR3 is built from 15 residues. CDR3 nucleotides: TGTGCCAGTAGTTCCTTGGCAGGGGTCACAGATACGCAGTATTTT. This translates into CASSSLAGVTDTQYF.

Ten or more counts support this clonotype. The J gene is TRBJ2-7, the V gene TRBV20-1, with D possibly TRBD2 on 6 matching bases. The CDR3 is 14 residues long. Germline V gene data show CDR1 as DFQATT and CDR2 as SNEGSKA (reference sequence). The ends were cut back, 4 bases at V and 2 bases at J, with 15 bases in the middle. The chain's CDR3 is CSATPRREPYEQYF. The CDR3 DNA reads TGCAGTGCTACCCCCAGACGGGAGCCCTACGAGCAGTACTTC.

A few counts support this clonotype. CDR3 region: CASTSFWDYEQYF. The CDR3 nucleotides read TGTGCCAGCACTTCCTTTTGGGACTACGAGCAGTACTTC. V is TRBV5-6 and J is TRBJ2-3; D gene unclear. The DNA end lines up better with TRBJ2-7; the J call may be wrong. The CDR3 sequence is 13 residues long. Germline CDR1 SGHDT, CDR2 YYEEEE.

This clonotype has a count of ten or more. This chain uses TRBV3-1 with TRBJ2-7; 7 positions match TRBD1. The germline V gene has CDR1 LGHDT and CDR2 YNNKEL (reference sequence). V was pared by 6 bases and J by 3 bases, with 8 bases of the junction left unmatched. There are 14 residues in the CDR3. CDR3: CASSYTQGNYEQYF. The CDR3, as DNA: TGTGCCAGCAGTTACACACAGGGGAACTACGAGCAGTACTTC.

Many counts were recorded for this clonotype. The chain is built from TRBV6-5 and TRBJ1-2; 7 bases line up with TRBD1. Germline assignment: CDR1 MNHEY and CDR2 SVGAGI. V lost 0 bases and J lost 3; bases outside the gene matches: 4. This CDR3 has 15 residues. The CDR3: CASSYSTGRDYGYTF. In DNA form, the CDR3 reads TGTGCCAGCAGTTACTCGACAGGGAGGGACTATGGCTACACCTTC.

This clonotype appeared many times. V gene TRBV30 combines with J gene TRBJ2-7; tentatively, D is TRBD2 (6 bases). The CDR3 length is 14 residues. Germline values: CDR1 GTSNPN, CDR2 SVGIG (reference sequence). V gave up 4 bases and J gave up 3 bases, with 16 bases separating them. The CDR3 coding sequence is TGTGCCTGGAAGGATTCCAGGGAGGTCTACGAGCAGTACTTC. Residues: CAWKDSREVYEQYF.

There are a few counts of this clonotype. The chain is built from TRBV9 and TRBJ2-3; 8 bases fit TRBD2. Losses at the gene ends were 4 bases for V and 0 bases for J; bases not matched to a gene: 10. Germline V gives CDR1 SGDLS, CDR2 YYNGEE. CDR3 length equals 17 residues. The CDR3 loop is CASSLHRTSLSTDTQYF. CDR3 in DNA: TGTGCCAGCAGCCTCCATAGGACTAGCCTCAGCACAGATACGCAGTATTTT.

This clonotype was seen many times. The chain recombines TRBV5-1 with TRBJ2-7, with a weak D call TRBD1 (5 bases). This CDR3 is built from 13 residues. Germline CDR1 and CDR2: SGHRS and YFSETQ. The V and J ends lost 5 bases and 2 bases respectively, with 11 bases between them. CDR3 region: CASRQADTYEQYF. CDR3 in DNA: TGCGCCAGCAGACAGGCCGATACCTACGAGCAGTACTTC. Full variable domain (rest looked up from reference TRBV5-1 and TRBJ2-7): KAGVTQTPRYLIKTRGQQVTLSCSPISGHRSVSWYQQTPGQGLQFLFEYFSETQRNKGNFPGRFSGRQFSNSRSEMNVSTLELGDSALYLCASRQADTYEQYFGPGTRLTVT.

This clonotype was counted at least ten times. The rearrangement links TRBV29-1 to TRBJ2-1, with TRBD2 identical over 11 bases. Germline assignment: CDR1 SQVTM and CDR2 ANQGSEA. J was trimmed by 10 bases and V by 3 bases; bases with no gene match: 14. CDR3 size: 16 residues. This CDR3 is CSVDGAGLADPEEQFF. The CDR3 DNA reads as TGCAGCGTTGATGGAGCGGGACTAGCGGACCCGGAGGAGCAGTTCTTC.

In this sample, this clonotype turned up many times. J is TRBJ2-5 and V is TRBV30; 15 bases match TRBD2. With 5 bases clipped from V and 5 bases from J, the junction kept 12 bases outside the gene matches. The CDR3 totals 17 residues. Germline-derived CDR1 and CDR2 are GTSNPN and SVGIG (reference sequence). The CDR3 DNA is TGTGCCTGGGGGCCTGGACTAGCGGGAGGGCCCTATGAGACCCAGTACTTC. Its translation is CAWGPGLAGGPYETQYF.

The sample holds one count of this clonotype. J is TRBJ2-3 and V is TRBV6-2 or TRBV6-3, with no clear D. Germline CDR1 reads MNHEY; CDR2 reads SVGEGT. This CDR3 comprises 13 residues. V lost 5 bases, J lost 3 bases, and 9 bases lay in between. The CDR3 DNA reads as TGTGCCAGCAGTGTGCCCGGGACAGATACGCAGTATTTT. Amino acids: CASSVPGTDTQYF.

This clonotype was recorded a few times. V and J are TRBV25-1 and TRBJ2-7; D remains ambiguous. V was pared by 1 base and J by 5 bases, with 6 bases between. This CDR3 is 12 amino acids long. Germline CDR1 is MGHDK and CDR2 is SYGVNS. This CDR3 is CASSEFTDEQYF. DNA for the CDR3: TGTGCCAGCAGTGAATTCACGGACGAGCAGTACTTC.

The chain combines TRBV18 with TRBJ2-1; D not certain. CDR3 length: 15 residues. Germline-derived CDR1 and CDR2 are KGHSH and LQKENI. Trimming cost V 3 bases and J 2 bases, with 11 bases left between them. The CDR3 DNA follows: TGTGCCAGCTCACCCTCCAGTGGAGCCTACAATGAGCAGTTCTTC. It encodes CASSPSSGAYNEQFF.

This clonotype has at least ten counts. This chain connects TRBV6-4 to TRBJ2-1; TRBD2 matches 11 bases. This CDR3 has 17 residues. CDR1 is MRHNA, CDR2 SNTAGT, per germline. The V segment lost 5 bases and the J segment 2 bases; nucleotides outside the gene matches: 8. DNA of the CDR3: TGTGCCAGCAGTTACGGAAAGACTAGCGGGACCTACAATGAGCAGTTCTTC. Translation gives CASSYGKTSGTYNEQFF.

This clonotype was counted ten times or more. This chain connects TRBV10-3 to TRBJ1-2; 7 positions agree with TRBD1. Germline CDR1 is ENHRY and CDR2 is SYGVKD. The CDR3 runs to 14 residues. J gave up 7 bases and V 3 bases, and 8 bases lay outside the gene matches. The CDR3 loop reads CAISEEGASGGYTF. In DNA form, the CDR3 reads TGTGCCATCAGTGAAGAGGGGGCGAGTGGTGGCTACACCTTC.

This clonotype was counted many times. A read error may be the cause here, since a much bigger clone is one base away. CDR3 in DNA: TGTGCCAGCAGGAGACAGGGGAGGCCCTACGAGCAGTACTTC. As protein: CASRRQGRPYEQYF. This chain joins TRBV12-3 or TRBV12-4 and TRBJ2-7; 8 bases agree with TRBD1. V gave up 6 bases and J gave up 2 bases; unmatched junction bases: 6. The CDR3 covers 14 residues.

In the case of this clonotype: A far larger clone differs by one base, so this is likely a read error. The chain combines TRBV7-2 with TRBJ2-7; D is perhaps TRBD1 or TRBD2 (5 bases each). CDR3 length equals 15 residues. Germline CDR1 is SGHTA and CDR2 is FQGNSA. The DNA for the CDR3 is TGTGCCAGCAGCTCCCGGGTAAGGGGAGCTTACGGGCAGTACTTC. This gives the protein CASSSRVRGAYGQYF. Filled out from reference TRBV7-2 and TRBJ2-7, the complete variable domain reads GAGVSQSPSNKVTEKGKDVELRCDPISGHTALYWYRQSLGQGLEFLIYFQGNSAPDKSGLPSDRFSAERTGGSVSTLTIQRTQQEDSAVYLCASSSRVRGAYGQYFGPGTRLTVT.